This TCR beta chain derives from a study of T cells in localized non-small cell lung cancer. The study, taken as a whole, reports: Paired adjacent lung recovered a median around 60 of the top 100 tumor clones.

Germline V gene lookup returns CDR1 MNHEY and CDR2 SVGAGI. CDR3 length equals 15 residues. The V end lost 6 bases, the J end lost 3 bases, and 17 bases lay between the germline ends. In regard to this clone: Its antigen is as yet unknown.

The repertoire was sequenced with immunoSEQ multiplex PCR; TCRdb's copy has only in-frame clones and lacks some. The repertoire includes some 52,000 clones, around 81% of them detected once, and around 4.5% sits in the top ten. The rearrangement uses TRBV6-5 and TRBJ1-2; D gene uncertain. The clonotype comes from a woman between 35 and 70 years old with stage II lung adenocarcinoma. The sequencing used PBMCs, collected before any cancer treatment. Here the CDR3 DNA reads TGTGCCAGCAGGTCGGACCAGCGGCGGGACTATGGCTACACCTTC. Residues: CASRSDQRRDYGYTF.